These 14 T cell receptor beta chains were sequenced from one sample in a study of T cell responses to AZD1222 COVID-19 vaccine. Only in-frame clones appear in the TCRdb table, and some are missing; sequencing was by immunoSEQ multiplex PCR. This sample has roughly 180,000 clones, with about nine tenths found just once. The sample consisted of peripheral blood, taken 28 days after the second AZD1222 dose. These receptors all stem from an adult who received the AZD1222 COVID-19 vaccine.

The J gene is TRBJ2-2, the V gene TRBV27, with D perhaps matching TRBD1 (5 bases). This CDR3 has 15 residues. Trimming shortened V by 2 bases and J by 4 bases, and 11 bases separated the two germline ends. CDR1 is MNHEY and CDR2 is SMNVEV in the germline V gene (reference sequence). Here the CDR3 reads CASSLGRRVTGELFF. CDR3 coding DNA: TGTGCCAGCAGTTTAGGCCGCAGGGTCACCGGGGAGCTGTTTTTT.

This sequence joins TRBV5-1 and TRBJ2-2; D remains ambiguous. The CDR3 is 14 residues long. Between the trimmed V and J ends, which lost 0 bases and 4 bases, there was a span of 7 bases. Germline assignment: CDR1 SGHRS and CDR2 YFSETQ. The DNA of the CDR3 is TGCGCCAGCAGCTTGGTGCGGAGCACCGGGGAGCTGTTTTTT. This translates into CASSLVRSTGELFF.

The J gene is TRBJ2-7, the V gene TRBV20-1, with TRBD1 as a possible D gene (6 bases). This CDR3 region has 11 residues. V was pared by 4 bases and J by 9 bases, with 13 bases between. Germline-derived CDR1 and CDR2 are DFQATT and SNEGSKA (reference sequence). CDR3 residues: CSANKQGWQYF. The CDR3 coding sequence is TGCAGTGCTAACAAACAGGGATGGCAGTACTTC.

The V gene is TRBV7-6, the J gene TRBJ2-1; 10 bases map to TRBD2. Germline V gene lookup returns CDR1 SGHVS and CDR2 FNYEAQ. This CDR3 is 18 amino acids long. V was pared by 5 bases and J by 8 bases, with 18 bases of the junction left unmatched. The CDR3 spells CASSGSFLAGARGDEQFF. The CDR3 DNA sequence: TGTGCCAGCAGCGGAAGCTTCCTAGCGGGGGCGCGAGGGGATGAGCAGTTCTTC.

This clone was detected a few times. This chain connects TRBV6-5 to TRBJ2-2; D is ambiguous. CDR3 size: 12 residues. The germline CDR1 and CDR2 sequences are MNHEY and SVGAGI. The ends were cut back, 6 bases at V and 3 bases at J, with 5 bases in the middle. The chain's CDR3 is CASRSYTGELFF. Written as DNA, the CDR3 is TGTGCCAGCAGAAGTTACACCGGGGAGCTGTTTTTT.

The chain recombines TRBV6-5 with TRBJ1-4; 9 bases agree with TRBD1. With V trimmed by 6 bases and J by 10 bases, 6 bases remained unmatched. This CDR3 has 13 amino acids. Per the germline V gene, CDR1 is MNHEY and CDR2 is SVGAGI. The CDR3 is CASRGTGWGKLFF. The CDR3 DNA reads as TGTGCCAGCAGAGGGACAGGGTGGGGAAAACTGTTTTTT.

V usage is TRBV24-1 and J usage is TRBJ2-2; maybe TRBD2 (5 bases). The CDR3 spans 16 residues. The germline V and J ends were trimmed by 3 bases and 5 bases, with 15 bases remaining between them. CDR1 is KGHDR, CDR2 SFDVKD, per germline. Written as DNA, the CDR3 is TGTGCCACCAGTGATCGTGGACTGGCTGGTACCGGGGAGCTGTTTTTT. Translated, it gives CATSDRGLAGTGELFF.

The CDR3 sequence: CASSLDSRSASGTKNIQYF. The CDR3 bases are TGCGCCAGCAGCTTGGATTCCCGATCGGCTAGCGGGACCAAAAACATTCAGTACTTC. The chain employs TRBV5-1 and TRBJ2-4, with 9 bases that match TRBD2. Looked up from germline, CDR1 is SGHRS and CDR2 is YFSETQ. This CDR3 is built from 19 residues. The V and J ends lost 0 bases and 2 bases, in that order; junction bases with no gene match: 12.

In DNA form, the CDR3 reads TGTGCCAGCAGCCCCCCCCCAAAGAAAACTGGGGCCAACGTCCTGACTTTC. This encodes CASSPPPKKTGANVLTF. The chain is built from TRBV7-3 and TRBJ2-6; D gene ambiguous. With 5 bases removed from V and 2 bases from J, the gap between germline ends came to 16 bases. This CDR3 spans 17 amino acids. Per the germline V gene, CDR1 is SGHTA and CDR2 is FQGTGA. Supplemented by reference TRBV7-3 and TRBJ2-6, the full variable domain reads GAGVSQTPSNKVTEKGKYVELRCDPISGHTALYWYRQSLGQGPEFLIYFQGTGAADDSGLPNDRFFAVRPEGSVSTLKIQRTERGDSAVYLCASSPPPKKTGANVLTFGAGSRLTVL.

The V call is TRBV9, the J call TRBJ2-1, with TRBD2 as a possible D gene (6 bases). The V end lost 3 bases, the J end lost 8 bases, and 21 bases lay between the germline ends. This CDR3 has 16 amino acids. Germline V gene data show CDR1 as SGDLS and CDR2 as YYNGEE. CDR3 loop: CASSASGTYSFDEQFF. The CDR3 region has the DNA TGTGCCAGCAGCGCCTCCGGGACTTATTCCTTCGATGAGCAGTTCTTC. The variable domain in full, with the rest retrieved from reference TRBV9 and TRBJ2-1, is DSGVTQTPKHLITATGQRVTLRCSPRSGDLSVYWYQQSLDQGLQFLIQYYNGEERAKGNILERFSAQQFPDLHSELNLSSLELGDSALYFCASSASGTYSFDEQFFGPGTRLTVL.

The V gene is TRBV7-3, the J gene TRBJ2-3; D possibly corresponds to TRBD1 (6 bases). The V end was cut by 5 bases, the J end by 5 bases, with 11 bases between. Germline CDR1 SGHTA, CDR2 FQGTGA. The CDR3 is 13 residues long. CDR3 sequence reads: CASSPYREDTQYF. Here the CDR3 DNA reads TGTGCCAGCAGCCCGTACAGGGAAGATACGCAGTATTTT.

V usage is TRBV7-2 and J usage is TRBJ1-4; D remains ambiguous. Trimming took 0 bases from V and 12 from J, leaving 11 bases between them. There are 13 residues in the CDR3. The germline V gene encodes CDR1 SGHTA and CDR2 FQGNSA. The CDR3 DNA reads TGTGCCAGCAGCTTAGCGACCGGAAAAGAACTGTTTTTT. Translating gives CASSLATGKELFF.

The CDR3 loop is CASSPQTGTRWDGYTF. DNA of the CDR3: TGTGCCAGCAGTCCACAGACCGGGACACGATGGGATGGCTACACCTTC. The V gene is TRBV27, the J gene TRBJ1-2; possible D gene TRBD1, 6 bases. The germline CDR1 and CDR2 sequences are MNHEY and SMNVEV (reference sequence). V was clipped by 5 bases and J by 6 bases, with 22 bases between them. The CDR3 loop spans 16 amino acids.

The chain is built from TRBV2 and TRBJ1-3, with D maybe TRBD1 (5 bases). CDR1 is SNHLY, CDR2 FYNNEI, per germline. This CDR3 is built from 15 residues. V lost 3 bases to trimming and J lost 0 bases, with 9 bases between them. The CDR3 sequence is CASSEGLNSGNTIYF. The DNA of the CDR3 is TGTGCCAGCAGTGAGGGACTCAACTCTGGAAACACCATATATTTT.